This T cell receptor beta chain was sequenced during a study of blood T cells in healthy people across ages. Germline lookup yields CDR1 GTSNPN and CDR2 SVGIG (reference sequence). The ends were cut back, 3 bases at V and 3 bases at J, with 24 bases in the middle. The CDR3 is 17 residues long. This clonotype was seen ten or more times. Next came a second PCR, run for 7 to 11 cycles, which used a sample-barcoded 5' primer along with a J-beta primer mix. Via MiXCR, TCRdb re-called the 5' RACE reads, giving one row per CDR3 protein. The sample yields some 1.7 million distinct CDR3 sequences, approximately 30% seen once.

Sequenced sample: blood. The clonotype was recovered from a woman aged 30 to 39 in good health. The chain has TRBV30 and TRBJ2-7, with D perhaps given as TRBD1 or TRBD2 (6 bases each). CDR3 residues: CAWRMRDSWGQGYEQYF. Here the CDR3 DNA reads TGTGCCTGGAGGATGAGGGACTCCTGGGGGCAGGGCTACGAGCAGTACTTC.